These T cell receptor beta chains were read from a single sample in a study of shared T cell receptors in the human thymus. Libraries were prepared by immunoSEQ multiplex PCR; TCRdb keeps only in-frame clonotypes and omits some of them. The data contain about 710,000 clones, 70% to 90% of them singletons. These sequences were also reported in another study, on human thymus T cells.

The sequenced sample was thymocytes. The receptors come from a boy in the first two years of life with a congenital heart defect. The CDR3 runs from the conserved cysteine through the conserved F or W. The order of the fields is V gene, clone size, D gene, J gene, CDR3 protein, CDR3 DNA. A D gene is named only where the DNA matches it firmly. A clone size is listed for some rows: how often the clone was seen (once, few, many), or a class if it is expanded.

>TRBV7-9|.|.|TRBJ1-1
CASSVRPGTEAFF
TGTGCCAGCAGCGTGAGGCCGGGCACTGAAGCTTTCTTT
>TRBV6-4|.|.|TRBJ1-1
CASYAGRSLSEAFF
TGTGCCAGCTACGCAGGTAGAAGTCTTTCTGAAGCTTTCTTT
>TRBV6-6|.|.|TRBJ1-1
CASRENRDNTEAFF
TGTGCCAGCAGAGAGAACAGGGATAACACTGAAGCTTTCTTT
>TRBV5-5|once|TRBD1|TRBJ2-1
CASSSPGQGHEQFF
TGTGCCAGCAGCTCCCCGGGACAGGGGCATGAGCAGTTCTTC
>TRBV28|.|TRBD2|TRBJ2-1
CASSFERGGLYEQFF
TGTGCCAGCAGTTTTGAGCGGGGGGGCCTCTATGAGCAGTTCTTC
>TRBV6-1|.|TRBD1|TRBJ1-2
CASSPGQGSIGGYTF
TGTGCCAGCAGCCCCGGACAGGGAAGTATCGGTGGCTACACCTTC
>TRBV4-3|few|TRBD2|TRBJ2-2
CASSQEVGGANTGELFF
TGCGCCAGCAGCCAAGAAGTCGGGGGGGCGAACACCGGGGAGCTGTTTTTT
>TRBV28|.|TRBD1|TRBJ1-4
CASSFQGQGFEKLFF
TGTGCCAGCAGTTTCCAGGGACAGGGGTTTGAAAAACTGTTTTTT
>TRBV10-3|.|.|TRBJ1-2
CAISERTANYGYTF
TGTGCCATCAGTGAAAGGACAGCTAACTATGGCTACACCTTC
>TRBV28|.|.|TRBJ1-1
CAIRGPGTEAFF
TGTGCCATCAGGGGCCCGGGGACTGAAGCTTTCTTT
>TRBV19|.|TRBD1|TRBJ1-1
CASSRDRGADTEAFF
TGTGCCAGTAGTAGGGACAGGGGAGCGGACACTGAAGCTTTCTTT
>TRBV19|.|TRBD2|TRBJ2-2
CASSIQRGNTGELFF
TGTGCCAGTAGTATCCAGCGGGGGAACACCGGGGAGCTGTTTTTT
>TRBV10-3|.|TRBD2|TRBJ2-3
CATQSSAGGRADTQYF
TGTGCCACCCAAAGCTCGGCGGGAGGGCGCGCAGATACGCAGTATTTT
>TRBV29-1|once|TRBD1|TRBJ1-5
CSVRDRGSNQPQHF
TGCAGCGTCAGAGACAGGGGTAGCAATCAGCCCCAGCATTTT
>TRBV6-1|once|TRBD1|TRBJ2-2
CASSESQDRPTNTGELFF
TGTGCCAGCAGTGAAAGCCAGGACAGGCCTACGAACACCGGGGAGCTGTTTTTT
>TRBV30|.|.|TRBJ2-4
CAWSVKHSENIQYF
TGTGCCTGGAGTGTTAAGCATTCGGAAAACATTCAGTACTTC
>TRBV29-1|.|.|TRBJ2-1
CSVDRAYNEQFF
TGCAGCGTAGACAGAGCCTACAATGAGCAGTTCTTC
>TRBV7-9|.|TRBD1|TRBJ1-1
CASSPRGMNTEAFF
TGTGCCAGCAGCCCCAGGGGGATGAACACTGAAGCTTTCTTT
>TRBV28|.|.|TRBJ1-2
CASSSAQGTVNYGYTF
TGTGCCAGCAGTTCCGCACAGGGTACAGTTAACTATGGCTACACCTTC
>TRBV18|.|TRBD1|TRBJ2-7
CASSSSDPGQFYEQYF
TGTGCCAGCTCATCCTCAGACCCGGGACAGTTCTACGAGCAGTACTTC
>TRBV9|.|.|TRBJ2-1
CASSATGLTYNEQFF
TGTGCCAGCAGCGCCACAGGGTTAACATACAATGAGCAGTTCTTC
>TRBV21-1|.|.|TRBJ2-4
CASSKWGGIGKNIQYF
TGTGCCAGCAGCAAGTGGGGGGGGATCGGCAAAAACATTCAGTACTTC
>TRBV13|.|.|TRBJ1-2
CASSRETAGYTF
TGTGCCAGCAGCCGTGAGACAGCTGGCTACACCTTC
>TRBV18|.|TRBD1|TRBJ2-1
CASSPTGGLGNEQFF
TGTGCCAGCTCACCGACAGGGGGTCTCGGCAATGAGCAGTTCTTC
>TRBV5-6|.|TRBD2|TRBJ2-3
CASSLLRFRAGETDTQYF
TGTGCCAGCAGCTTGTTGCGGTTTCGGGCGGGAGAGACAGATACGCAGTATTTT
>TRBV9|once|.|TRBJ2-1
CASSVGGVLYNEQFF
TGTGCCAGCAGCGTAGGCGGGGTCCTGTACAATGAGCAGTTCTTC
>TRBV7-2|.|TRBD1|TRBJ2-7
CASSPNSEGRGQGPYEQYF
TGTGCCAGCAGCCCCAATTCAGAAGGTCGGGGACAGGGGCCCTACGAGCAGTACTTC
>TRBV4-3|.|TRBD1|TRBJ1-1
CASSQERGPRNTEAFF
TGCGCCAGCAGCCAAGAGAGGGGGCCGAGGAACACTGAAGCTTTCTTT
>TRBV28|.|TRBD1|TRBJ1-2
CASRTSQGGNYGYTF
TGTGCCAGCCGGACCTCCCAGGGGGGTAACTATGGCTACACCTTC
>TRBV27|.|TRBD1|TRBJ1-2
CASSPSGQGRFGYTF
TGTGCCAGCAGTCCGAGCGGACAGGGAAGATTTGGCTACACCTTC
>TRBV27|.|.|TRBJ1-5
CASSLSANQPQHF
TGTGCCAGCAGTTTATCGGCCAATCAGCCCCAGCATTTT
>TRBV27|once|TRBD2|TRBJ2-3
CASALGLGLTDTQYF
TGTGCCAGCGCTTTAGGGTTGGGACTAACAGATACGCAGTATTTT
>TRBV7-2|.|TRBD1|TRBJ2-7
CASSFLTGVSYEQYF
TGTGCCAGCAGCTTCCTCACAGGGGTCTCCTACGAGCAGTACTTC
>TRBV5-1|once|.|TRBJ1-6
CASSNRVGSPLHF
TGCGCCAGCAGCAACAGGGTAGGGTCCCCCCTCCACTTT
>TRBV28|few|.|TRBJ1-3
CASSLIQGARNTIYF
TGTGCCAGCAGTTTAATACAGGGTGCTCGAAACACCATATATTTT
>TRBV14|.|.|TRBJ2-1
CASSQGRLATTYNEQFF
TGTGCCAGCAGCCAAGGACGGCTAGCGACCACCTACAATGAGCAGTTCTTC
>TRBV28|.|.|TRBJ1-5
CASSFLRNQPQHF
TGTGCCAGCAGTTTCCTCAGGAATCAGCCCCAGCATTTT
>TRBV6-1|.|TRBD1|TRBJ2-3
CASSEAGSDRGLLETDTQYF
TGTGCCAGCAGTGAAGCAGGATCGGACAGGGGACTTTTGGAGACAGATACGCAGTATTTT